Presented here are 21 T cell receptor beta chains from one specimen sequenced in a study of blood T cell repertoires in COVID-19. Repertoires were generated with immunoSEQ multiplex PCR, while TCRdb's copy carries only in-frame clones and drops some. Of some 160,000 clones in the sample, about four fifths were seen once. Sequencing used peripheral blood. Receptor source: a woman of 80 years or more with acute or convalescent COVID-19.

The chain is built from TRBV24-1 and TRBJ2-1; 9 bases line up with TRBD2. J lost 4 bases, V lost 2 bases, and 5 bases had no gene match. This CDR3 is 16 amino acids long. CDR1 is KGHDR and CDR2 is SFDVKD in the germline V gene. This CDR3 is CATSDSGTSRYNEQFF. The DNA for the CDR3 is TGTGCCACCAGTGATTCCGGGACTAGCAGATACAATGAGCAGTTCTTC.

J is TRBJ2-5 and V is TRBV6-5, with 8 bases that match TRBD1. Looked up from germline, CDR1 is MNHEY and CDR2 is SVGAGI. After removal of 6 bases from V and 3 bases from J, the junction contained 6 bases not matched to a gene. The CDR3 runs to 14 residues. The CDR3 here is CASSLDRGKETQYF. The DNA for the CDR3 is TGTGCCAGCAGCCTAGACAGGGGAAAAGAGACCCAGTACTTC.

The chain links TRBV7-9 to TRBJ2-7; the match to TRBD1 covers 7 bases. This CDR3 spans 14 amino acids. CDR1 is SEHNR and CDR2 is FQNEAQ in the germline V gene (reference sequence). V was pared by 6 bases and J by 5 bases, with 10 bases of the junction left unmatched. This CDR3 reads CASRHPGGSNEQYF. DNA of the CDR3: TGTGCCAGCAGACACCCAGGGGGTTCTAACGAGCAGTACTTC.

This clone was counted only a few times. The rearrangement links TRBV19 to TRBJ1-1; 10 bases agree with TRBD1. Trimming took 9 bases from V and 4 from J; bases not matched to a gene: 17. CDR3 length: 17 residues. Germline CDR1 reads LNHDA; CDR2 reads SQIVND (reference sequence). DNA for the CDR3: TGTGCCAGCCAAGATTTGACAGGGGGCATCTTTGGCACTGAAGCTTTCTTT. It codes for CASQDLTGGIFGTEAFF.

This clone was seen more than once but under ten times. This chain joins TRBV9 and TRBJ1-5; D ambiguous. The CDR3 sequence is 15 residues long. Trimming pared 0 bases from V and 0 bases from J, leaving 7 bases between. The germline gives CDR1 SGDLS, CDR2 YYNGEE. CDR3: CASSVGAYSNQPQHF. CDR3 DNA sequence: TGTGCCAGCAGCGTAGGGGCCTATAGCAATCAGCCCCAGCATTTT.

The V call is TRBV2, the J call TRBJ1-4; tentatively, D is TRBD1 (5 bases). V lost 7 bases and J lost 8, with 17 bases in between. CDR1 is SNHLY and CDR2 is FYNNEI in the germline V gene. This CDR3 is 14 amino acids long. The CDR3: CASTQERGREKLFF. DNA for the CDR3: TGTGCCAGCACCCAGGAAAGGGGTAGGGAAAAACTGTTTTTT.

The gene calls are TRBV2 and TRBJ1-4, with D possibly being TRBD1 (6 bases). V was clipped by 6 bases and J by 0 bases, with 14 bases between them. This CDR3 is 16 amino acids long. Germline values: CDR1 SNHLY, CDR2 FYNNEI. As DNA, the CDR3 is TGTGCCAGCAGGCTGGGGGCCGGTTCAACTAATGAAAAACTGTTTTTT. Its protein is CASRLGAGSTNEKLFF.

The V call is TRBV7-2, the J call TRBJ1-4, with D uncertain. Germline loops: CDR1 SGHTA, CDR2 FQGNSA. This CDR3 region has 14 residues. Trimming removed 2 bases at V and 11 bases at J, with 15 bases between. The CDR3 coding sequence is TGTGCCAGCAGCTTAAGCGTGAGCGGGGTGAAACTGTTTTTT. This codes for CASSLSVSGVKLFF.

This rearrangement joins TRBV30 to TRBJ1-1; 7 positions agree with TRBD1. Trimming cost V 4 bases and J 7 bases; bases outside gene matches: 6. Germline V lookup: CDR1 GTSNPN, CDR2 SVGIG (reference sequence). CDR3 length: 12 residues. The CDR3 sequence is CAWKTGPFEAFF. In DNA, the CDR3 is TGTGCCTGGAAGACAGGGCCCTTTGAAGCTTTCTTT.

The genes are TRBV3-1 (or the pseudogene TRBV3-2) and TRBJ2-1; tentatively, D is TRBD1 (5 bases). This CDR3 is built from 18 residues. Between the trimmed V and J ends, which lost 0 bases and 10 bases, there was a span of 25 bases. The V gene's germline CDR1 is LGHDT and CDR2 YNNKEL (reference sequence). CDR3 coding DNA: TGTGCCAGCAGCCAAGACAGGGCAGGAAATAGAAGAGACCGAGAGCAGTTCTTC. Its translation is CASSQDRAGNRRDREQFF.

The chain recombines TRBV29-1 with TRBJ2-7; 8 positions match TRBD1. The V gene end was trimmed by 6 bases and the J gene end by 5 bases; junction bases not matched to a gene: 12. This CDR3 spans 14 amino acids. Germline loops: CDR1 SQVTM, CDR2 ANQGSEA. CDR3 loop: CSVIRRQGAHEQYF. The DNA for the CDR3 is TGCAGCGTAATAAGGAGGCAGGGGGCTCACGAGCAGTACTTC.

This rearrangement joins TRBV7-8 to TRBJ2-1; 12 bases agree with TRBD2. Germline values: CDR1 SGHVS, CDR2 FQNEAQ. Trimming took 3 bases from V and 4 from J; bases not matched to a gene: 7. This CDR3 spans 17 amino acids. The CDR3 region has the DNA TGTGCCAGCAGCTTTCGGACTAGCGGGGTTCTTTACAATGAGCAGTTCTTC. Encoded protein: CASSFRTSGVLYNEQFF.

This sequence joins TRBV4-1 and TRBJ2-7; weak D call: TRBD2 (7 bases). This CDR3 is built from 15 residues. Germline assignment: CDR1 MGHRA and CDR2 YSYEKL. Trimming stripped 4 bases from V and 4 bases from J, with 17 bases between. This CDR3 is CASSRGGSYTYEQYF. In DNA form, the CDR3 reads TGCGCCAGCAGCCGGGGGGGCTCTTATACTTACGAGCAGTACTTC.

This clone occurred a few times. The chain couples TRBV6-1 to TRBJ1-5, with TRBD1 as a possible D gene (5 bases). Per the germline V gene, CDR1 is MNHNS and CDR2 is SASEGT. The CDR3 loop spans 15 amino acids. V shed 1 base and J shed 2 bases, with 9 bases lying between them. The CDR3 loop is CASSEGGGRNQPQHF. The CDR3 region has the DNA TGTGCCAGCAGTGAAGGGGGCGGACGCAATCAGCCCCAGCATTTT.

This chain uses TRBV15 with TRBJ1-3; D call uncertain. The germline CDR1 and CDR2 sequences are LNHNV and YYDKDF (reference sequence). The V end lost 0 bases, the J end lost 2 bases, and 2 bases lay between the germline ends. The CDR3 is 13 residues long. CDR3 DNA: TGTGCCACCAGCAGAGATACTGGAAACACCATATATTTT. Translating gives CATSRDTGNTIYF.

The V gene is TRBV27, the J gene TRBJ2-7; D might be TRBD2 (5 bases). Trimming shortened V by 4 bases and J by 0 bases, and 10 bases separated the two germline ends. Germline CDR1 MNHEY, CDR2 SMNVEV (reference sequence). The length of the CDR3 is 14 residues. CDR3 protein: CASSWREGSYEQYF. CDR3 sequence (DNA): TGTGCCAGCAGTTGGCGCGAGGGCTCCTACGAGCAGTACTTC.

The chain uses TRBV24-1 and TRBJ1-1, with D maybe TRBD1 (5 bases). The V end was cut by 9 bases, the J end by 1 base, with 17 bases between. The CDR3 has 15 residues. Germline V CDR1 and CDR2: KGHDR, SFDVKD. CDR3 region: CATSPGGQANTEAFF. The CDR3 DNA reads TGTGCCACCTCCCCGGGGGGTCAGGCGAACACTGAAGCTTTCTTT.

The chain is built from TRBV18 and TRBJ1-5; D unclear. The CDR3 spans 13 residues. Between the trimmed V and J ends, which lost 3 bases and 5 bases, there was a span of 8 bases. Germline assignment: CDR1 KGHSH and CDR2 LQKENI. The CDR3 loop is CASSPEMDQPQHF. CDR3 nucleotide sequence: TGTGCCAGCTCACCGGAGATGGATCAGCCCCAGCATTTT.

This clone was recorded once. The J gene is TRBJ2-2, the V gene TRBV2, with 11 bases aligning to TRBD1. Trimming removed 10 bases from V and 3 bases from J; junction bases left unmatched: 10. Germline CDR1 SNHLY, CDR2 FYNNEI. The CDR3 contains 16 residues. The CDR3 spells CATQPGTGGYTGELFF. The CDR3 nucleotides read TGTGCCACCCAACCCGGGACAGGGGGTTACACCGGGGAGCTGTTTTTT. The entire variable domain, with the rest obtained from reference TRBV2 and TRBJ2-2, is as follows: EPEVTQTPSHQVTQMGQEVILRCVPISNHLYFYWYRQILGQKVEFLVSFYNNEISEKSEIFDDQFSVERPDGSNFTLKIRSTKLEDSAMYFCATQPGTGGYTGELFFGEGSRLTVL.

The V call is TRBV18, the J call TRBJ2-3; no clear D gene. Trimming removed 5 bases from V and 2 bases from J, with 5 bases in between. Germline V lookup: CDR1 KGHSH, CDR2 LQKENI. The CDR3 extends over 12 amino acids. CDR3 sequence reads: CASSTDTDTQYF. The DNA of the CDR3 is TGTGCCAGCTCAACAGACACAGATACGCAGTATTTT.

V and J are TRBV5-6 and TRBJ2-5; 9 bases map to TRBD1. CDR3 length equals 13 residues. V trimming: 4 bases; J trimming: 4 bases; junction bases outside the gene matches: 2. In germline, CDR1 is SGHDT, CDR2 YYEEEE. The CDR3 here is CASSQTGGETQYF. CDR3 in DNA: TGTGCCAGCAGCCAGACAGGGGGAGAGACCCAGTACTTC.